One sample yielded the 5 T cell receptor beta chains listed below, sequenced in a study of T cells in tuberculosis. The table came from immunoSEQ multiplex PCR; TCRdb's copy has only in-frame clones and leaves some out. Of thousands of clones in the sample, about 97% were seen once. Time point of the sample: new active TB diagnosis, blood taken before or within 7 days of starting treatment. Sequenced here: PBMCs, sampled at tuberculosis diagnosis. Every receptor here comes from an adult with tuberculosis.

The sample holds one count of this clone. The V and J genes are TRBV27 and TRBJ1-5, with a tentative D call TRBD1 (6 bases). Per germline, CDR1 MNHEY and CDR2 SMNVEV (reference sequence). The CDR3 spans 17 residues. V gave up 6 bases and J gave up 0 bases, with 18 bases separating them. In nucleotides, the CDR3 is TGTGCCAGCAGCCCCAAAGACAGGCCAAATAGCAATCAGCCCCAGCATTTT. It encodes CASSPKDRPNSNQPQHF.

The rearrangement links TRBV4-1 to TRBJ2-7; D possibly corresponds to TRBD1 (5 bases). Per germline, CDR1 MGHRA and CDR2 YSYEKL. The CDR3 extends over 17 amino acids. Trimming shortened V by 0 bases and J by 2 bases, and 17 bases separated the two germline ends. CDR3 protein: CASSQDSLTAQTYEQYF. Here the CDR3 DNA reads TGCGCCAGCAGCCAAGATTCCCTGACAGCTCAAACCTACGAGCAGTACTTC.

The genes are TRBV5-1 and TRBJ2-3, with 13 bases aligning to TRBD2. Per the germline V gene, CDR1 is SGHRS and CDR2 is YFSETQ. The CDR3 covers 16 residues. Losses at the gene ends were 4 bases for V and 5 bases for J; bases not matched to a gene: 7. CDR3 region: CASSAGTSGEKDTQYF. The CDR3 DNA is TGCGCCAGCAGCGCGGGGACTAGCGGGGAAAAAGATACGCAGTATTTT.

The chain uses TRBV27 and TRBJ2-7; TRBD1 might be the D (6 bases). Per the germline V gene, CDR1 is MNHEY and CDR2 is SMNVEV (reference sequence). The CDR3 runs 14 residues. V was cut by 11 bases and J by 2 bases, with 19 bases left in between. The CDR3 sequence is CAAGAWGPAYEQYF. CDR3 nucleotide sequence: TGTGCCGCAGGGGCGTGGGGCCCCGCCTACGAGCAGTACTTC.

The chain is built from TRBV6-1 and TRBJ1-2, with D possibly being TRBD1 (5 bases). Germline loops: CDR1 MNHNS, CDR2 SASEGT. The CDR3 loop spans 14 amino acids. Trimming stripped 2 bases from V and 8 bases from J, with 15 bases between. DNA of the CDR3: TGTGCCAGCAGTGAAAATCCAGGGAAGGACGGCTACACCTTC. It encodes CASSENPGKDGYTF.